This passage covers 7 T cell receptor beta chains from one sample sequenced in a study of OX40 agonist ivuxolimab in advanced cancers. Sequenced by immunoSEQ multiplex PCR; TCRdb stores in-frame clones only, minus some. There are roughly 100,000 clones in the sample; roughly 91% occur only once, and under 0.35% lies in the top ten. Here the sequenced sample was CD4+ or CD8+ T cells sorted from blood, taken in a trial of the OX40 agonist ivuxolimab. The receptor set was obtained from an adult with an advanced solid tumor such as melanoma, head and neck, liver or kidney cancer.

This clone is a singleton in its sample. The chain has TRBV29-1 and TRBJ2-7; D unresolved. Germline lookup yields CDR1 SQVTM and CDR2 ANQGSEA. The CDR3 has 13 residues. Trimming removed 2 bases at V and 0 bases at J, with 8 bases between. CDR3 sequence reads: CSVEFKGSYEQYF. DNA for the CDR3: TGCAGCGTTGAATTTAAGGGCTCCTACGAGCAGTACTTC.

The chain uses TRBV6-5 and TRBJ2-6; either TRBD1 or TRBD2 may fit D (5 bases each). There are 15 residues in the CDR3. The germline CDR1 and CDR2 sequences are MNHEY and SVGAGI. The V gene lost 2 bases and the J gene lost 2 bases, with 7 bases spanning the gap. Here the CDR3 DNA reads TGTGCCAGCAGTTACGGGGGTACTGGGGCCAACGTCCTGACTTTC. Encoded protein: CASSYGGTGANVLTF.

The chain couples TRBV10-3 to TRBJ1-1, with TRBD1 identical over 7 bases. The length of the CDR3 is 14 residues. After removal of 5 bases from V and 1 base from J, the junction contained 4 bases not matched to a gene. Germline CDR1 reads ENHRY; CDR2 reads SYGVKD. CDR3 bases: TGTGCCATCAGTACCGGGACAGCGAACACTGAAGCTTTCTTT. Its translation is CAISTGTANTEAFF.

J is TRBJ2-2 and V is TRBV9; no clear D. Germline loops: CDR1 SGDLS, CDR2 YYNGEE. Trimming pared 0 bases from V and 2 bases from J, leaving 8 bases between. There are 15 residues in the CDR3. CDR3 nucleotide sequence: TGTGCCAGCAGCGTAGATTTCCGTAACACCGGGGAGCTGTTTTTT. It is translated as CASSVDFRNTGELFF.

This chain uses TRBV6-5 with TRBJ1-6; TRBD1 matches 8 bases. This CDR3 has 15 amino acids. Trimming took 7 bases from V and 7 from J; bases not matched to a gene: 9. In germline, CDR1 is MNHEY, CDR2 SVGAGI. CDR3 nucleotide sequence: TGTGCCAGCACTCAACCGGACAGGGAAAATTCACCCCTCCACTTT. Protein sequence: CASTQPDRENSPLHF.

The chain has TRBV18 and TRBJ1-1; D remains ambiguous. Germline assignment: CDR1 KGHSH and CDR2 LQKENI. The germline V and J ends were trimmed by 2 bases and 4 bases, with 20 bases remaining between them. The CDR3 contains 17 residues. The CDR3 DNA sequence: TGTGCCAGCTCACCAAACTCGCTTAGGCAGGTGACCACTGAAGCTTTCTTT. Its translation is CASSPNSLRQVTTEAFF.

The chain is built from TRBV11-2 and TRBJ1-1; D is unresolved. This CDR3 region has 13 residues. The V end was cut by 5 bases, the J end by 1 base, with 8 bases between. In germline, CDR1 is SGHAT, CDR2 FQNNGV. The CDR3 nucleotides are TGTGCCAGCAGCGCAGCTTGGAACACTGAAGCTTTCTTT. It is translated as CASSAAWNTEAFF.